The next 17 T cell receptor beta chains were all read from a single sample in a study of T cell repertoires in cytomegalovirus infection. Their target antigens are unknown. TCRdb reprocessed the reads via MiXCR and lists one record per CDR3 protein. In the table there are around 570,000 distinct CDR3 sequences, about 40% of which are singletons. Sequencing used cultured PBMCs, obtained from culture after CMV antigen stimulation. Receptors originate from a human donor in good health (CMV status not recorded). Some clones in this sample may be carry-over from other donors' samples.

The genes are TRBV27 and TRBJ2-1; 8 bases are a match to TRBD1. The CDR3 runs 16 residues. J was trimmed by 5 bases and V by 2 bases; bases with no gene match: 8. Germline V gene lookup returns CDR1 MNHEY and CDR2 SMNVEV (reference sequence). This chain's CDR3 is CASSLRRGRIDNEQFF. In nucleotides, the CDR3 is TGTGCCAGCAGTTTACGCAGGGGGCGAATTGACAATGAGCAGTTCTTC.

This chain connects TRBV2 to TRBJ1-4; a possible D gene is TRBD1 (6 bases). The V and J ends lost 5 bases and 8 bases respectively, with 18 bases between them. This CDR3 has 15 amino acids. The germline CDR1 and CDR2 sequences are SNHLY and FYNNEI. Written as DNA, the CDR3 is TGTGCCAGCAGTTTGGAGGGGGTTAGTGGAGAAAAACTGTTTTTT. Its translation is CASSLEGVSGEKLFF. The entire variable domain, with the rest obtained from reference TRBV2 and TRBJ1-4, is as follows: EPEVTQTPSHQVTQMGQEVILRCVPISNHLYFYWYRQILGQKVEFLVSFYNNEISEKSEIFDDQFSVERPDGSNFTLKIRSTKLEDSAMYFCASSLEGVSGEKLFFGSGTQLSVL.

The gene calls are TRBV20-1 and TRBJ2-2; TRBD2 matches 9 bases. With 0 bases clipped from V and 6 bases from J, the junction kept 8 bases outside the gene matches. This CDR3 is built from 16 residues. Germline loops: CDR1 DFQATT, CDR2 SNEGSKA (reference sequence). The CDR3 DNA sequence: TGCAGTGCTAGAGATGGCGGGGGGGTGAAATCCGGGGAGCTGTTTTTT. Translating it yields CSARDGGGVKSGELFF.

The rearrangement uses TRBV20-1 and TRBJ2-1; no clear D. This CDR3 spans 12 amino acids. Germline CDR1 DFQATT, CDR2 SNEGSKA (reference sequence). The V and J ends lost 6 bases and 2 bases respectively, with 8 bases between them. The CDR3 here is CSAEPTYNEQFF. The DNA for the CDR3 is TGCAGTGCCGAACCTACCTACAATGAGCAGTTCTTC.

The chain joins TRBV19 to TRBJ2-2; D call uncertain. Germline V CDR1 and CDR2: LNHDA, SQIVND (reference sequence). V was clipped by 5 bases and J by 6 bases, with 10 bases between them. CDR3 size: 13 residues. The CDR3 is CASSQHMAGELFF. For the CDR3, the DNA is TGTGCCAGTAGTCAACATATGGCCGGGGAGCTGTTTTTT.

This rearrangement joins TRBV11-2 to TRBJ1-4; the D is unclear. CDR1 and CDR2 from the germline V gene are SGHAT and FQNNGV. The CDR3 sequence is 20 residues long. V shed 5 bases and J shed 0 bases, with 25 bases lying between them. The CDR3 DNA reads TGTGCCAGCAGCCGACGTCCGGGAACCCCGAACGATGCAACTAATGAAAAACTGTTTTTT. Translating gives CASSRRPGTPNDATNEKLFF.

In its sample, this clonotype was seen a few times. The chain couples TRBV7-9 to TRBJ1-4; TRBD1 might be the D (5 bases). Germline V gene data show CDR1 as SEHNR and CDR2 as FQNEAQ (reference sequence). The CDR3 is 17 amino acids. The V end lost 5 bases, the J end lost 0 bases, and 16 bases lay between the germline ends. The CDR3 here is CASSRIAGVATNEKLFF. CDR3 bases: TGTGCCAGCAGCCGCATAGCGGGGGTTGCAACTAATGAAAAACTGTTTTTT.

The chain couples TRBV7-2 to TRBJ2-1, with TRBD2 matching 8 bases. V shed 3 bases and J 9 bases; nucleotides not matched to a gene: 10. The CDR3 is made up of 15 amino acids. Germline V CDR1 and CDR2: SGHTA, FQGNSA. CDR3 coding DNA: TGTGCCAGCAGCTTGGTCGGAAACGGGGGGGGTGAGCAGTTCTTC. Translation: CASSLVGNGGGEQFF. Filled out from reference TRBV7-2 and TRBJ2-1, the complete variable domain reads GAGVSQSPSNKVTEKGKDVELRCDPISGHTALYWYRQSLGQGLEFLIYFQGNSAPDKSGLPSDRFSAERTGGSVSTLTIQRTQQEDSAVYLCASSLVGNGGGEQFFGPGTRLTVL.

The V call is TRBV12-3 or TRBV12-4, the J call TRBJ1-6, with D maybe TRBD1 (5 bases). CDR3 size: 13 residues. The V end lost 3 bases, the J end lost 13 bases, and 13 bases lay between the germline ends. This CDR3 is CASSFGWGSPLHF. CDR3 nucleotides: TGTGCCAGCAGTTTCGGTTGGGGCTCGCCCCTCCACTTT.

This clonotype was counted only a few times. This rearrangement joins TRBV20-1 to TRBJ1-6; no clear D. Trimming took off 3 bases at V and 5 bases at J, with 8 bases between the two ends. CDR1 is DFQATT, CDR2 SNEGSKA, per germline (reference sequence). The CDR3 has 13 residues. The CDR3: CSASEHHNSPLHF. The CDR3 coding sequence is TGCAGTGCTAGTGAGCATCATAATTCACCCCTCCACTTT.

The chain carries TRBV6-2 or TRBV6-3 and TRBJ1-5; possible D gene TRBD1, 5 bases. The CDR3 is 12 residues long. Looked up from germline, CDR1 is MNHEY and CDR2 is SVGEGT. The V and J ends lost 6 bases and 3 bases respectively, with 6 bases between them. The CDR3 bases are TGTGCCAGCAGGGACACCAATCAGCCCCAGCATTTT. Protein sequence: CASRDTNQPQHF.

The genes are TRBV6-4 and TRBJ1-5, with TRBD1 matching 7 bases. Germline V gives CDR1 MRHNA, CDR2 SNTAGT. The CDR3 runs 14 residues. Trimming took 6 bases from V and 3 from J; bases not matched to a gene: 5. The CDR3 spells CASREGQNNQPQHF. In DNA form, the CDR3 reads TGTGCCAGCAGGGAGGGACAGAACAATCAGCCCCAGCATTTT.

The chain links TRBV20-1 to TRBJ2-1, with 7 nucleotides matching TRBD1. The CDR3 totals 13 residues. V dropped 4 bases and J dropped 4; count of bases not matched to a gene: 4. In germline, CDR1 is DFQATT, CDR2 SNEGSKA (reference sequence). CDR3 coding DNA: TGCAGTGCTAACAGGGGCGCGTACAATGAGCAGTTCTTC. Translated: CSANRGAYNEQFF.

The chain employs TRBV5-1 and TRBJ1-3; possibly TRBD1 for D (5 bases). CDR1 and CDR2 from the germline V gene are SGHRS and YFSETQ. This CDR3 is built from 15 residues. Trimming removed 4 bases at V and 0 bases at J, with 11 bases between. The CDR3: CASSPEGTSGNTIYF. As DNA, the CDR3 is TGCGCCAGCAGCCCAGAGGGGACCTCTGGAAACACCATATATTTT.

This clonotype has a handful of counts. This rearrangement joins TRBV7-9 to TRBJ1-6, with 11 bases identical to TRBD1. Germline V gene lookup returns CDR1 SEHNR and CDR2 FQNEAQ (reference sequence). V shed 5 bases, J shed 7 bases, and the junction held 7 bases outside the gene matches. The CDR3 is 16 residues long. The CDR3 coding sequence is TGTGCCAGCAGCGACCGGACAGGGGGCACCAATTCACCCCTCCACTTT. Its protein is CASSDRTGGTNSPLHF.

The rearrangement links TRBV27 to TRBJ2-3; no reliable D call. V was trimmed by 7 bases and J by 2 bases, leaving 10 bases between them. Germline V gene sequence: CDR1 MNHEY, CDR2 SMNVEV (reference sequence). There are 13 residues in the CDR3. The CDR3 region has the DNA TGTGCCAGCACCCCGGTGGACACAGATACGCAGTATTTT. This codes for CASTPVDTDTQYF.

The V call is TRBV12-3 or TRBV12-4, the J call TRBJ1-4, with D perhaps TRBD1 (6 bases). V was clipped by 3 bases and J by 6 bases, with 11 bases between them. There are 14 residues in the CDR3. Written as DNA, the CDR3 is TGTGCCAGCAGTTTCCCGGGGGCGCATGAAAAACTGTTTTTT. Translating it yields CASSFPGAHEKLFF.